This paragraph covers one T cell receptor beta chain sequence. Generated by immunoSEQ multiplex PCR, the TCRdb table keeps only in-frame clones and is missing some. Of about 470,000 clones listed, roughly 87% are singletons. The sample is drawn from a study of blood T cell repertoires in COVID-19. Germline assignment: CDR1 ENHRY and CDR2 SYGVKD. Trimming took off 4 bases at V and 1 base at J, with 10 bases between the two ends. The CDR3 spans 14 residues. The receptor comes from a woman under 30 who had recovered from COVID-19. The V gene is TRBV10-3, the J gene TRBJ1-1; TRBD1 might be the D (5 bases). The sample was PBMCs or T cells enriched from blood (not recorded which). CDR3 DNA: TGTGCCATCAGTGCGGGGGTGACGAACACTGAAGCTTTCTTT. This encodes CAISAGVTNTEAFF.